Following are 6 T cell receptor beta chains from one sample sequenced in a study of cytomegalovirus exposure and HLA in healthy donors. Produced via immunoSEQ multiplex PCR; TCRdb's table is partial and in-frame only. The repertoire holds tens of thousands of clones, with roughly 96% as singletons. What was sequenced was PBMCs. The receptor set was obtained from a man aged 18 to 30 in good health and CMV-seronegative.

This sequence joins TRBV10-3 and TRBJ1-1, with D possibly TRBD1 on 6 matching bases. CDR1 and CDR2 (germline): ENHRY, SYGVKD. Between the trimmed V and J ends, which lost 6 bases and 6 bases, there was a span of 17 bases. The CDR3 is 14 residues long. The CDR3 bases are TGTGCCATCAGAATTAACAGGGTTATGTCTGAAGCTTTCTTT. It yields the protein CAIRINRVMSEAFF.

This chain's CDR3 is CASRLAGGNEQFF. CDR3 bases: TGTGCCAGCAGACTAGCGGGAGGAAATGAGCAGTTCTTC. The rearrangement joins TRBV11-3 to TRBJ2-1; TRBD2 matches at 12 bases. The CDR3 consists of 13 residues. The germline V gene has CDR1 SGHNT and CDR2 YENEEA. V shed 6 bases, J shed 7 bases, and the junction held 1 base outside the gene matches.

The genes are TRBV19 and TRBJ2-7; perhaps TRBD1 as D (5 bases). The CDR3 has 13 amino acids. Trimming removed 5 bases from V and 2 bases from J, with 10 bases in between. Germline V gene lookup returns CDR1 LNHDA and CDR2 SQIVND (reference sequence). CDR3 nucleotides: TGTGCCAGTAGTTCAGGGTCGCCCTACGAGCAGTACTTC. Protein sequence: CASSSGSPYEQYF.

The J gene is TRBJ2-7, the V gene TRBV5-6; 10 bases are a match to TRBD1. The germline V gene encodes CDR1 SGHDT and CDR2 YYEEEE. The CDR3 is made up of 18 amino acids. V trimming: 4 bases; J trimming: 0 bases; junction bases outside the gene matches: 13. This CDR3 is CASSPASGTGVLSYEQYF. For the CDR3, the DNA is TGTGCCAGCAGCCCGGCTTCCGGGACAGGGGTCCTCTCCTACGAGCAGTACTTC.

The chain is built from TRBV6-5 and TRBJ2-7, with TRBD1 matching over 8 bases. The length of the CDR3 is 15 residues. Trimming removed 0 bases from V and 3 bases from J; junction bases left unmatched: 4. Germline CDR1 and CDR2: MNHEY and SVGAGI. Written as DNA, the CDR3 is TGTGCCAGCAGTTACTCGTCCAGGGGGCTCTACGAGCAGTACTTC. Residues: CASSYSSRGLYEQYF.

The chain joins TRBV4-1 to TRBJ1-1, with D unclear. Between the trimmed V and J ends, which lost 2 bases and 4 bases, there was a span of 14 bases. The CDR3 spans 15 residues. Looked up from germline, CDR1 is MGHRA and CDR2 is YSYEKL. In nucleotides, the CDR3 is TGCGCCAGCAGCCAATTTGAACTGGGCTCCACTGAAGCTTTCTTT. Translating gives CASSQFELGSTEAFF.